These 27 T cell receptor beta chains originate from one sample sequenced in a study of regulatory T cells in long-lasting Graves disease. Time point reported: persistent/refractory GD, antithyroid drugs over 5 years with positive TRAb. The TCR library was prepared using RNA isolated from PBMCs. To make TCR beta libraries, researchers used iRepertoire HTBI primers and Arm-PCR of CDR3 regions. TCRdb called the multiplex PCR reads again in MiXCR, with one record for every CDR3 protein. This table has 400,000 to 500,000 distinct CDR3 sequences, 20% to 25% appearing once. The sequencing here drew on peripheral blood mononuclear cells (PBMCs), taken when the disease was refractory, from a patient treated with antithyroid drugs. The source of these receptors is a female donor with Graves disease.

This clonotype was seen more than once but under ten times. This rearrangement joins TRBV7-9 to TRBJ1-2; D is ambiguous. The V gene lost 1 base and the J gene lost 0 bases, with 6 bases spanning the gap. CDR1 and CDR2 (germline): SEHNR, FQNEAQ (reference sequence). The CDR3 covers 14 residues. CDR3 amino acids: CASSLEVANYGYTF. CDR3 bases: TGTGCCAGCAGCTTAGAGGTAGCTAACTATGGCTACACCTTC.

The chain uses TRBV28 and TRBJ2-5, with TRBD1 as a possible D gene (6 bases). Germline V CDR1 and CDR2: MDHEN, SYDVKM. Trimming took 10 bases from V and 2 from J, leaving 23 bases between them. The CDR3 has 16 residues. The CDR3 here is CATQSWARQVQETQYF. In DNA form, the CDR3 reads TGTGCCACCCAAAGTTGGGCCCGACAGGTGCAAGAGACCCAGTACTTC. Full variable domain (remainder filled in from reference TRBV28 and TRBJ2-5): DVKVTQSSRYLVKRTGEKVFLECVQDMDHENMFWYRQDPGLGLRLIYFSYDVKMKEKGDIPEGYSVSREKKERFSLILESASTNQTSMYLCATQSWARQVQETQYFGPGTRLLVL.

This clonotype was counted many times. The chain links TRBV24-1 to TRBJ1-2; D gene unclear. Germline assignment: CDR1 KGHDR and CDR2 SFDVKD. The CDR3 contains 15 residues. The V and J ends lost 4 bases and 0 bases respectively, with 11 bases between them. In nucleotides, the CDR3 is TGTGCCACCAGTGAGACCGACGGTCCTAACTATGGCTACACCTTC. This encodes CATSETDGPNYGYTF.

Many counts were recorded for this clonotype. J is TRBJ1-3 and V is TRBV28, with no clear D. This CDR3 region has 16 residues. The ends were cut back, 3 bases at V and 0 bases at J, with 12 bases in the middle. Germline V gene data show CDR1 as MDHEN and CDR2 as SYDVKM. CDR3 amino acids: CASSFDQPSSGNTIYF. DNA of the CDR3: TGTGCCAGCAGTTTTGACCAACCCTCCTCTGGAAACACCATATATTTT.

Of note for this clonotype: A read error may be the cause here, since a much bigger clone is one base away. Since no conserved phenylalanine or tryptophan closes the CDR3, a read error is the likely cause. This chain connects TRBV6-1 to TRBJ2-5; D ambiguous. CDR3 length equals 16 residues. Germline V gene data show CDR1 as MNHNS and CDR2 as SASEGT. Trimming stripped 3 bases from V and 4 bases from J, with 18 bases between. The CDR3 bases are TGTGCCAGCAGTGATAAAACCGACCCGGCCAGAGAGACCCAGTACTCC. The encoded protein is CASSDKTDPARETQYS.

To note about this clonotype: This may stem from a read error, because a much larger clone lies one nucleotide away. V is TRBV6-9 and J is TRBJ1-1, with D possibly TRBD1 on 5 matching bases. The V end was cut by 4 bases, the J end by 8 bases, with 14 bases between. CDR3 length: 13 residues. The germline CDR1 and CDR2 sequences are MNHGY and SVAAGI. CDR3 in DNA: TGTGCCAGCAGTTTGAGCAGGGCAGCCGAAGCTTTCTTT. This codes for CASSLSRAAEAFF.

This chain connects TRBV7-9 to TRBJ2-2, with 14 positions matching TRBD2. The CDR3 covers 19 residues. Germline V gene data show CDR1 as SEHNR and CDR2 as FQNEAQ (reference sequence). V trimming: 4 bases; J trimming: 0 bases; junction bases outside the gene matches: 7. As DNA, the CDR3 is TGTGCCAGCAGCTCACCTCGACTAGCGGGGGGGCCGAACACCGGGGAGCTGTTTTTT. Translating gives CASSSPRLAGGPNTGELFF. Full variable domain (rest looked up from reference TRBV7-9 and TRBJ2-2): DTGVSQNPRHKITKRGQNVTFRCDPISEHNRLYWYRQTLGQGPEFLTYFQNEAQLEKSRLLSDRFSAERPKGSFSTLEIQRTEQGDSAMYLCASSSPRLAGGPNTGELFFGEGSRLTVL.

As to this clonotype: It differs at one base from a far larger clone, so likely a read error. The CDR3: CASSKGSGASMYEQYF. CDR3 sequence (DNA): TGTGCCAGCAGCAAGGGGTCCGGGGCTAGTATGTACGAGCAGTACTTC. The rearrangement uses TRBV27 and TRBJ2-7; the D gene could be TRBD1 or TRBD2 (5 bases each). The germline V gene has CDR1 MNHEY and CDR2 SMNVEV (reference sequence). The CDR3 is made up of 16 amino acids. Trimming removed 6 bases at V and 4 bases at J, with 22 bases between.

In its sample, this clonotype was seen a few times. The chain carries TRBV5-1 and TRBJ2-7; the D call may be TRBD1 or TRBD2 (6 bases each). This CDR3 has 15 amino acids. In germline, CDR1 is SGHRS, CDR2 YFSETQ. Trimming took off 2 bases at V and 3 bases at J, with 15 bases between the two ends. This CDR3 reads CASSFGGRRDYEQYF. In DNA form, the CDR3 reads TGCGCCAGCAGCTTCGGGGGCAGGAGGGACTACGAGCAGTACTTC.

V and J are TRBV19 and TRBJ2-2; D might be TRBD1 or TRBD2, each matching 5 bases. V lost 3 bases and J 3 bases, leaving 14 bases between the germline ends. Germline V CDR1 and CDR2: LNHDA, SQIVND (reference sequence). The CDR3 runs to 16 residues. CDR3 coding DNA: TGTGCCAGTAGTATCCTGAGGGGATTGGACACCGGGGAGCTGTTTTTT. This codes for CASSILRGLDTGELFF.

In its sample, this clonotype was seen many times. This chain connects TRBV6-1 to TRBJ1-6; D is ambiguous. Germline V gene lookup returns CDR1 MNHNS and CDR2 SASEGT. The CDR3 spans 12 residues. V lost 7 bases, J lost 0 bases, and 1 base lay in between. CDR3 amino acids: CASNSYNSPLHF. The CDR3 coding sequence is TGTGCCAGCAACTCCTATAATTCACCCCTCCACTTT.

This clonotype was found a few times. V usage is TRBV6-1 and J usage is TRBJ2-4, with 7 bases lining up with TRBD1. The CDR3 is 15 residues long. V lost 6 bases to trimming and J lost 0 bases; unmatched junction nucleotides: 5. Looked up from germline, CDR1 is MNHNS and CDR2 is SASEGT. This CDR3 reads CASSRTGVAKNIQYF. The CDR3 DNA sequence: TGTGCCAGCAGCCGAACAGGGGTAGCCAAAAACATTCAGTACTTC.

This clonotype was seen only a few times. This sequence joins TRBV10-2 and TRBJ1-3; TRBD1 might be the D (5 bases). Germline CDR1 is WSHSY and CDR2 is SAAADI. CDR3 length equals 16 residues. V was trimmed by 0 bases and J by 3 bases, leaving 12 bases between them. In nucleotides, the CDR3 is TGCGCCAGCAGTGAGTCGTATGGGGCGTTTGGAAACACCATATATTTT. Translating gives CASSESYGAFGNTIYF.

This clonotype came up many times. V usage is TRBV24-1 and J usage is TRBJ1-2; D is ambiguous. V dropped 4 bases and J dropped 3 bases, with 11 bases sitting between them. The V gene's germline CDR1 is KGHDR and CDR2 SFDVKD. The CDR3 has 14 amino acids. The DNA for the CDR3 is TGTGCCACCAGTGACCCCGGACGGGACTATGGCTACACCTTC. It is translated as CATSDPGRDYGYTF.

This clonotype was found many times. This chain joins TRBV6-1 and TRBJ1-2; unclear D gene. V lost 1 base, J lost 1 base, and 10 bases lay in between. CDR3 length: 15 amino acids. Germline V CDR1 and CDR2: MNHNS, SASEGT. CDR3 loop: CASSEGAGSNYGYTF. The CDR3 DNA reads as TGTGCCAGCAGTGAAGGGGCCGGAAGTAACTATGGCTACACCTTC.

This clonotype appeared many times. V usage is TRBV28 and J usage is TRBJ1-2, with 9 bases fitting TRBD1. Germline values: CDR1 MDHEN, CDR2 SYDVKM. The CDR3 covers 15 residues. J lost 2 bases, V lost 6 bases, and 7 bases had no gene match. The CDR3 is CASSPGQGWNYGYTF. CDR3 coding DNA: TGTGCCAGCAGCCCCGGACAGGGGTGGAACTATGGCTACACCTTC.

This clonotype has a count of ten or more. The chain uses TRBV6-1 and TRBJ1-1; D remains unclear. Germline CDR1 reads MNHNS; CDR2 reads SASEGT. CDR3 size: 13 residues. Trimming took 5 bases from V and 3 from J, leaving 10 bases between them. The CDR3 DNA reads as TGTGCCAGCAGTCCCCATTTTGACACTGAAGCTTTCTTT. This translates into CASSPHFDTEAFF.

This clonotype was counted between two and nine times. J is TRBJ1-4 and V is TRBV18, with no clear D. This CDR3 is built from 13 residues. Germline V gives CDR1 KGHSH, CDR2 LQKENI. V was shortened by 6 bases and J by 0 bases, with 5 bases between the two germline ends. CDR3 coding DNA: TGTGCCAGCTCCGCGGCAACTAATGAAAAACTGTTTTTT. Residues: CASSAATNEKLFF.

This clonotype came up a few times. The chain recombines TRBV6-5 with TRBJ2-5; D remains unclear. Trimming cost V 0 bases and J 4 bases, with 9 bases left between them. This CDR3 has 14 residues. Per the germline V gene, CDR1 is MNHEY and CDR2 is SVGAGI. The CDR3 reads CASSYSGARETQYF. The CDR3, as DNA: TGTGCCAGCAGTTACTCGGGCGCCCGAGAGACCCAGTACTTC.

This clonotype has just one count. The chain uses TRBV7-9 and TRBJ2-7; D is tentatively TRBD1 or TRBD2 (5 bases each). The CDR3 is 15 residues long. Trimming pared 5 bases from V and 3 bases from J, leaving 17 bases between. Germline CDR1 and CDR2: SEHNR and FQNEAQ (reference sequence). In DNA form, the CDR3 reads TGTGCCAGCAGCCCCCGAGGGGTCGAGTACTACGAGCAGTACTTC. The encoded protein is CASSPRGVEYYEQYF.

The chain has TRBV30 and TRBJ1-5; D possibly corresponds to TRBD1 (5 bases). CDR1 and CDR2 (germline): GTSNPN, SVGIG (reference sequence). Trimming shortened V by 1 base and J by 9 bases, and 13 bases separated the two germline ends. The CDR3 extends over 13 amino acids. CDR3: CAWSEGSGAPQHF. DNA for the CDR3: TGTGCCTGGAGTGAGGGCTCCGGGGCGCCCCAGCATTTT.

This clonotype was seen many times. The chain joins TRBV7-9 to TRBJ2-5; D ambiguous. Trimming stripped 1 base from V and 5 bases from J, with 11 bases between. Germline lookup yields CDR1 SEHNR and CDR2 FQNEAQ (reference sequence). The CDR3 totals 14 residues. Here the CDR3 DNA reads TGTGCCAGCAGCTTAGTCCAGTATGGGGAGACCCAGTACTTC. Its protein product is CASSLVQYGETQYF.

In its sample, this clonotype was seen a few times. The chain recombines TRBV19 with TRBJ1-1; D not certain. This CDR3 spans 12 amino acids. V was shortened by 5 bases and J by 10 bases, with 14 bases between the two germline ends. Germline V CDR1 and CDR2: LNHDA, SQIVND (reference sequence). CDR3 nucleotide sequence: TGTGCCAGTAGTTCCTCGGGCCCTTTAGCTTTCTTT. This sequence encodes CASSSSGPLAFF.

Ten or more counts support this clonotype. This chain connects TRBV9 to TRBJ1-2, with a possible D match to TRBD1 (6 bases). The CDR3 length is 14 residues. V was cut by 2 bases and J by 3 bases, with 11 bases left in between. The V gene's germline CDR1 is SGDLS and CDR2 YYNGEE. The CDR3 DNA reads TGTGCCAGCAGCGTGGCCCGGGGGCACTATGGCTACACCTTC. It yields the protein CASSVARGHYGYTF.

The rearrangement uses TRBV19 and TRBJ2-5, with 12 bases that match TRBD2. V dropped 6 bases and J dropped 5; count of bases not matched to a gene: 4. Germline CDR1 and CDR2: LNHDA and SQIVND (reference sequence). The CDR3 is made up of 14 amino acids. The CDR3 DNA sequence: TGTGCCAGTAGGCGGACTAGCGGGGCGGAGACCCAGTACTTC. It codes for CASRRTSGAETQYF.

For the CDR3, the DNA is TGTGCCAGCAGCTTAGCTCGGGGGGAGCTGTTTTTT. As protein: CASSLARGELFF. The V and J genes are TRBV7-9 and TRBJ2-2; D ambiguous. Trimming cost V 0 bases and J 8 bases, with 4 bases left between them. The CDR3 consists of 12 residues. Germline CDR1 SEHNR, CDR2 FQNEAQ (reference sequence).

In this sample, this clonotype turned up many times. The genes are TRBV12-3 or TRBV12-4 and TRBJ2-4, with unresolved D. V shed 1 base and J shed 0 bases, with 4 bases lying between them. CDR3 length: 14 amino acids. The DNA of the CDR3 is TGTGCCAGCAGTTTAGACGTAGCCAAAAACATTCAGTACTTC. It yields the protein CASSLDVAKNIQYF.